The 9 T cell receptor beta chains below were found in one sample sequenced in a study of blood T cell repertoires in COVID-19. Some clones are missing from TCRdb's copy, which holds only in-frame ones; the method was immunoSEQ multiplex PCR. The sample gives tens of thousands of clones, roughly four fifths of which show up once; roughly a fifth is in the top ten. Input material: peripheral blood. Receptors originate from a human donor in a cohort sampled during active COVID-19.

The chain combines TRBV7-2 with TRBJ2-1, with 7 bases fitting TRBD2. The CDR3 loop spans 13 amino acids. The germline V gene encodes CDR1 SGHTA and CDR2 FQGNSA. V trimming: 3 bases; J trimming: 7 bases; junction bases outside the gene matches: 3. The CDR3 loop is CASSFSGGNEQFF. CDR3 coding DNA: TGTGCCAGCAGCTTCTCGGGGGGAAATGAGCAGTTCTTC.

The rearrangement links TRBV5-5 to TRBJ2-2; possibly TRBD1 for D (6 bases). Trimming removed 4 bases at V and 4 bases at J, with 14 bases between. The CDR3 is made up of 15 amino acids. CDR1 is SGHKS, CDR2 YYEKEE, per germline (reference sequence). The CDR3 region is CASSIGTLGTGELFF. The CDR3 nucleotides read TGTGCCAGCAGCATTGGGACATTGGGCACCGGGGAGCTGTTTTTT.

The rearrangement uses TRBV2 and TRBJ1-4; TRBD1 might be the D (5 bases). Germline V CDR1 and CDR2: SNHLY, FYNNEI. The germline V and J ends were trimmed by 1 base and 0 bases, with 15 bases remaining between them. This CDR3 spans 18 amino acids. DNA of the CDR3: TGTGCCAGCAGTGAAGTCCGCAGGGCTTCGACAACTAATGAAAAACTGTTTTTT. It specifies CASSEVRRASTTNEKLFF.

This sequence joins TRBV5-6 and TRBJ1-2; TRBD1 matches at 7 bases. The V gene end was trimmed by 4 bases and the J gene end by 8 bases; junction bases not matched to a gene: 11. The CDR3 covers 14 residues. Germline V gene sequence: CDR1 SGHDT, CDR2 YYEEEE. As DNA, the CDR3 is TGTGCCAGCAGCACGGGACAGATCCGGTGGGGCTACACCTTC. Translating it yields CASSTGQIRWGYTF.

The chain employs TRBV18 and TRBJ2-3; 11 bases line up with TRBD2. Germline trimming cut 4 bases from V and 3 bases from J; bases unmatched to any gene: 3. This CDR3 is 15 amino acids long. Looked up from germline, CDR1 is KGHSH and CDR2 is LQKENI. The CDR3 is CASSLTSGGTDTQYF. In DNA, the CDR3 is TGTGCCAGCTCACTAACTAGCGGGGGAACAGATACGCAGTATTTT.

In DNA form, the CDR3 reads TGTGCCAGCAGTCCGGGACTCCCGTGGGGTGAGCAGTTCTTC. It translates to CASSPGLPWGEQFF. The chain carries TRBV27 and TRBJ2-1; the D gene is possibly TRBD2 (6 bases). V lost 5 bases, J lost 9 bases, and 17 bases lay in between. The CDR3 runs 14 residues. CDR1 MNHEY and CDR2 SMNVEV come from the germline V gene (reference sequence).

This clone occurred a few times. The CDR3 loop is CASRTGQAGGVGTDTQYF. The CDR3 DNA is TGTGCCAGCAGAACAGGACAAGCGGGGGGGGTGGGCACAGATACGCAGTATTTT. The chain employs TRBV5-4 and TRBJ2-3, with 10 bases that match TRBD2. Germline V lookup: CDR1 SGHNT, CDR2 YYREEE (reference sequence). The CDR3 covers 18 residues. Trimming took 5 bases from V and 1 from J; bases not matched to a gene: 13.

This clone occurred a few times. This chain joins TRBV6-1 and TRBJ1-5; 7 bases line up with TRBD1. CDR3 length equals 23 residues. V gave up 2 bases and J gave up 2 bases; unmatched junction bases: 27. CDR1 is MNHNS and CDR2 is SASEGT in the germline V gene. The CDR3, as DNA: TGTGCCAGCAGTGAAATTAATGCGGAGGAGGGGGCCGTGGTCATTGGCGGCAATCAGCCCCAGCATTTT. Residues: CASSEINAEEGAVVIGGNQPQHF.

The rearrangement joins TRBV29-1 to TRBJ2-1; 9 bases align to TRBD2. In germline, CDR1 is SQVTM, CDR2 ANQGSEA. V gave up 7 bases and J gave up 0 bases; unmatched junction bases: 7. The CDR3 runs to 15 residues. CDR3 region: CSAGRGGSSYNEQFF. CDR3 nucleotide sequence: TGCAGCGCTGGGCGGGGGGGTAGCTCCTACAATGAGCAGTTCTTC.